A selection of T cell receptor beta chains follows, all from one sample in a study of OX40 agonist ivuxolimab in advanced cancers. Sequenced by immunoSEQ multiplex PCR; TCRdb stores in-frame clones only, minus some. The repertoire holds roughly 80,000 clones, with more than 75% as singletons. This sample comprised CD4+ or CD8+ T cells sorted from blood, obtained in a trial of the OX40 agonist ivuxolimab. The origin of the receptors is an adult with an advanced solid tumor such as melanoma, head and neck, liver or kidney cancer. Both conserved end residues are part of each CDR3. The D gene is left open where the match is weak. Clone size is not always given. Where it is, it says once, few, many or a class for expanded clones.

D: .; V: TRBV11-1; size: few; J: TRBJ2-1; DNA: TGTGCCAGCAGCTTAAATAGTGGGAACTACAATGAGCAGTTCTTC; CDR3: CASSLNSGNYNEQFF
D: .; V: TRBV28; size: .; J: TRBJ1-3; DNA: TGTGCCAGCAGTTCAAGCCCGGGGGACACCATATATTTT; CDR3: CASSSSPGDTIYF
D: TRBD1; V: TRBV5-1; size: .; J: TRBJ2-5; DNA: TGCGCCAGCAGCAGGGGGACAGACCAAGAGACCCAGTACTTC; CDR3: CASSRGTDQETQYF
D: .; V: TRBV7-3; size: .; J: TRBJ2-3; DNA: TGTGCCAGCAGCTTGGAAGATACGCAGTATTTT; CDR3: CASSLEDTQYF
D: .; V: TRBV10-3; size: .; J: TRBJ1-5; DNA: TGTGCCATCAGGGACAGCCTCAATCAGCCCCAGCATTTT; CDR3: CAIRDSLNQPQHF
D: TRBD1; V: TRBV18; size: .; J: TRBJ1-1; DNA: TGTGCCAGCTCACCGACGGGACAGCACAATGAAGCTTTCTTT; CDR3: CASSPTGQHNEAFF
D: .; V: TRBV27; size: .; J: TRBJ2-6; DNA: TGTGCCAGCACCAACGCTGCAGGCCTCTCTGGGGCCAACGTCCTGACTTTC; CDR3: CASTNAAGLSGANVLTF
D: .; V: TRBV18; size: .; J: TRBJ1-1; DNA: TGTGCCAGCTCGGAGACCCTAAGGGACACTGAAGCTTTCTTT; CDR3: CASSETLRDTEAFF
D: .; V: TRBV7-9; size: .; J: TRBJ1-1; DNA: TGTGCCAGCAGCGTCGCGGGGCCCGTGAACACTGAAGCTTTCTTT; CDR3: CASSVAGPVNTEAFF
D: .; V: TRBV9; size: .; J: TRBJ1-4; DNA: TGTGCCAGCAGCGTAGCCGGGGGGGACGAAAAACTGTTTTTT; CDR3: CASSVAGGDEKLFF
D: .; V: TRBV7-6; size: once; J: TRBJ1-4; DNA: TGTGCCAGCAGCCCCGTTGGTTGGCTTGCAACTAATGAAAAACTGTTTTTT; CDR3: CASSPVGWLATNEKLFF
D: .; V: TRBV21-1; size: .; J: TRBJ1-4; DNA: TGTGCCAGCAGTAAAGGTAATGGAAAACTGTTTTTT; CDR3: CASSKGNGKLFF
D: .; V: TRBV4-1; size: .; J: TRBJ2-3; DNA: TGCGCCAGCAGCCAACTACAGGCAGCTGGCGCAGATACGCAGTATTTT; CDR3: CASSQLQAAGADTQYF
D: TRBD2; V: TRBV5-1; size: .; J: TRBJ2-3; DNA: TGCGCCAGCAGCTTGGGGCTAGCGGGGGATACGCAGTATTTT; CDR3: CASSLGLAGDTQYF
D: TRBD1; V: TRBV5-5; size: .; J: TRBJ1-1; DNA: TGTGCCAGCAGCTTGGAGGGACAGGGATACACTGAAGCTTTCTTT; CDR3: CASSLEGQGYTEAFF
D: .; V: TRBV19; size: .; J: TRBJ2-6; DNA: TGTGCCAGTAGTAGTCCCGGAGCTGCATCTGGGGCCAACGTCCTGACTTTC; CDR3: CASSSPGAASGANVLTF
D: .; V: TRBV7-3; size: .; J: TRBJ2-3; DNA: TGTGCCAGCAGCTTAAACTCTCCTAGCACAGATACGCAGTATTTT; CDR3: CASSLNSPSTDTQYF
D: TRBD2; V: TRBV10-3; size: .; J: TRBJ2-3; DNA: TGTGCCATCAGCACTAGCGGGGGATACACAGATACGCAGTATTTT; CDR3: CAISTSGGYTDTQYF
D: TRBD1; V: TRBV10-3; size: once; J: TRBJ1-2; DNA: TGTGCCATCAGTTTCGCAGGGGGCGAAGATGGCTACACCTTC; CDR3: CAISFAGGEDGYTF
D: TRBD2; V: TRBV27; size: .; J: TRBJ2-7; DNA: TGTGCCAGCAGCCCCGGGAGGGGCGAGCAGTACTTC; CDR3: CASSPGRGEQYF
D: TRBD1; V: TRBV5-6; size: .; J: TRBJ2-2; DNA: TGTGCCAGCAGCTTGTGGGGACAGGGGTCCTTCACCGGGGAGCTGTTTTTT; CDR3: CASSLWGQGSFTGELFF
D: .; V: TRBV20-1; size: .; J: TRBJ2-2; DNA: TGCAGTGCTAGAGGGACCGGGGAGCTGTTTTTT; CDR3: CSARGTGELFF
D: TRBD2; V: TRBV10-3; size: .; J: TRBJ2-1; DNA: TGTGCCATCAACAGCAGGGGACTAGCAGATTACAATGAGCAGTTCTTC; CDR3: CAINSRGLADYNEQFF
D: .; V: TRBV6-1; size: .; J: TRBJ1-2; DNA: TGTGCCAGCAGCCCTGCTAACTATGGCTACACCTTC; CDR3: CASSPANYGYTF
D: .; V: TRBV28; size: .; J: TRBJ1-2; DNA: TGTGCCAGCAGTCCAGGAGCTAACTATGGCTACACCTTC; CDR3: CASSPGANYGYTF
D: .; V: TRBV18; size: .; J: TRBJ1-1; DNA: TGTGCCAGCTCAGAAAGGGGTCAAGTTGAAGCTTTCTTT; CDR3: CASSERGQVEAFF
D: .; V: TRBV5-6; size: few; J: TRBJ1-2; DNA: TGTGCCAGCAGCAGGGGGGGGTCATCGCTCCGGACGTATGGCTACACCTTC; CDR3: CASSRGGSSLRTYGYTF
D: .; V: TRBV5-1; size: .; J: TRBJ2-5; DNA: TGCGCCAGCAGCTTGGGGGCCGGGGGCAGCCAAGAGACCCAGTACTTC; CDR3: CASSLGAGGSQETQYF
D: .; V: TRBV4-1; size: .; J: TRBJ2-5; DNA: TGCGCCAGCAGCCAATCCGACAGGAAAGAGACCCAGTACTTC; CDR3: CASSQSDRKETQYF
D: .; V: TRBV5-1; size: .; J: TRBJ1-3; DNA: TGCGCCAGCAGTCCCGGCGTAGGCGCAAGGGGAAACACCATATATTTT; CDR3: CASSPGVGARGNTIYF
D: TRBD1; V: TRBV28; size: .; J: TRBJ1-5; DNA: TGTGCCAGCAGACCAGCCGGGACAGATAGCAATCAGCCCCAGCATTTT; CDR3: CASRPAGTDSNQPQHF
D: .; V: TRBV19; size: .; J: TRBJ1-1; DNA: TGTGCCAGTAGTCCCCTTGTTGGGGGGGCGGGAACTGAAGCTTTCTTT; CDR3: CASSPLVGGAGTEAFF
D: .; V: TRBV29-1; size: .; J: TRBJ1-1; DNA: TGCAGCGGGCGGGTCGGGGGTGGAACTGAAGCTTTCTTT; CDR3: CSGRVGGGTEAFF
D: .; V: TRBV14; size: .; J: TRBJ2-5; DNA: TGTGCCAGCAGCCAAGATGGGCCAGATCGACAAGAGACCCAGTACTTC; CDR3: CASSQDGPDRQETQYF
D: TRBD2; V: TRBV10-3; size: .; J: TRBJ2-1; DNA: TGTGCCTCCGGGGGGGATTCCAATGAGCAGTTCTTC; CDR3: CASGGDSNEQFF
D: .; V: TRBV28; size: .; J: TRBJ1-2; DNA: TGTGCCAGCAACCCGACAGTTAACTATGGCTACACCTTC; CDR3: CASNPTVNYGYTF
D: TRBD1; V: TRBV29-1; size: .; J: TRBJ1-3; DNA: TGCAGCGCGGGACAGACTGGAAACACCATATATTTT; CDR3: CSAGQTGNTIYF
D: TRBD1; V: TRBV19; size: .; J: TRBJ2-2; DNA: TGTGCCAGTAGTCCTACAGGGGGTAGGAACACCGGGGAGCTGTTTTTT; CDR3: CASSPTGGRNTGELFF
D: TRBD1; V: TRBV4-2; size: .; J: TRBJ1-4; DNA: TGTGCCAGCAGCCAAGGACAGGGGTATGAAAAACTGTTTTTT; CDR3: CASSQGQGYEKLFF
D: .; V: TRBV9; size: once; J: TRBJ1-6; DNA: TGTGCCAGCAGCGCTCTACAGATTAGCTCCTATAATTCACCCCTCCACTTT; CDR3: CASSALQISSYNSPLHF
D: .; V: TRBV2; size: .; J: TRBJ1-4; DNA: TGTGCCAGCAGACTGCTTGGAAAACTGTTTTTT; CDR3: CASRLLGKLFF
D: .; V: TRBV5-1; size: .; J: TRBJ2-1; DNA: TGCGCCAGCAGTTCGGACTATCGCAATGAGCAGTTCTTC; CDR3: CASSSDYRNEQFF
D: TRBD2; V: TRBV7-3; size: .; J: TRBJ2-7; DNA: TGTGCCAGCAGCCCAAGCGGGGGGTCCTACGAGCAGTACTTC; CDR3: CASSPSGGSYEQYF
D: .; V: TRBV6-5; size: .; J: TRBJ1-1; DNA: TGTGCCAGCAGTCTCAGGGCCGGGGGAACTGAAGCTTTCTTT; CDR3: CASSLRAGGTEAFF
D: TRBD1; V: TRBV6-5; size: .; J: TRBJ1-2; DNA: TGTGCCAGCAGTTACTCACAGGGGAAAGGGAATGGCTACACCTTC; CDR3: CASSYSQGKGNGYTF
D: .; V: TRBV6-5; size: once; J: TRBJ1-6; DNA: TGTGCCAGCAGAGACAGGATTTCACCCCTCCACTTT; CDR3: CASRDRISPLHF
D: .; V: TRBV6-4; size: few; J: TRBJ1-6; DNA: TGTGCCAGCAGTGACTACAGAAATTCACCCCTCCACTTT; CDR3: CASSDYRNSPLHF
D: .; V: TRBV9; size: .; J: TRBJ2-5; DNA: TGTGCCAGCAGCGTAGGGCCCCAAGAGACCCAGTACTTC; CDR3: CASSVGPQETQYF
D: TRBD1; V: TRBV11-2; size: once; J: TRBJ1-1; DNA: TGTGCCAGCAGCTTAGGGGCAGGGGGTGGAACTGAAGCTTTCTTT; CDR3: CASSLGAGGGTEAFF
D: .; V: TRBV7-2; size: .; J: TRBJ2-5; DNA: TGTGCCAGCAGCTTAGCGGGGGCACAAGAGACCCAGTACTTC; CDR3: CASSLAGAQETQYF